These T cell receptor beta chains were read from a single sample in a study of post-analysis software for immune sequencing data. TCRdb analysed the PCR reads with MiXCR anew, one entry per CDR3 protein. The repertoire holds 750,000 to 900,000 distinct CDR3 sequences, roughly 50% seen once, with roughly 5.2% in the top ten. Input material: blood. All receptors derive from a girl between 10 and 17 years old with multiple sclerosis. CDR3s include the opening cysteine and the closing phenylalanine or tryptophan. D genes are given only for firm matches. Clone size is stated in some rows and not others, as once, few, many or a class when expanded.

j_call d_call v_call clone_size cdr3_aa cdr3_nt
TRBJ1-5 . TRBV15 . CATSGALSDQPQHF TGTGCCACCAGCGGGGCCCTCAGCGATCAGCCCCAGCATTTT
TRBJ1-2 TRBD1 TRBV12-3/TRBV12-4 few CASRVGQGYGYTF TGTGCCAGCAGGGTCGGACAGGGGTATGGCTACACCTTC
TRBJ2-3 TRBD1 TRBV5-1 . CASSLGISGQGNWDTQYF TGCGCCAGCAGCTTGGGGATTTCCGGACAGGGTAATTGGGATACGCAGTATTTT
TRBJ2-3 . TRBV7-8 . CASSLFVTGITDTQYF TGTGCCAGCAGCTTATTCGTTACCGGTATCACAGATACGCAGTATTTT
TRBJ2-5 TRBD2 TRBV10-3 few CAISNPDDGLAGLQETQYF TGTGCCATCAGCAATCCAGATGACGGACTAGCGGGGCTCCAAGAGACCCAGTACTTC
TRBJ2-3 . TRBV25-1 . CASTPSGVKDTQYF TGTGCCAGCACCCCGTCTGGGGTTAAGGATACGCAGTATTTT
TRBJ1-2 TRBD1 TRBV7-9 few CASSLADRGAYGYTF TGTGCCAGCAGCTTAGCGGACAGGGGCGCCTATGGCTACACCTTC
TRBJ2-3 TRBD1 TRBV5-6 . CASSRDRRSTDTQYF TGTGCCAGCAGCCGGGACAGGCGTAGCACAGATACGCAGTATTTT
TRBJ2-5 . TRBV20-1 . CSARDKAGYQETQYF TGCAGTGCTAGAGATAAGGCAGGCTACCAAGAGACCCAGTACTTC
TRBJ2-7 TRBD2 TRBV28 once CASSLGGDLRTYEQYF TGTGCCAGCAGTTTAGGGGGGGACTTGAGAACCTACGAGCAGTACTTC
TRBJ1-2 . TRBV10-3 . CAISEEGPYGYTF TGTGCCATCAGTGAAGAGGGTCCCTATGGCTACACCTTC
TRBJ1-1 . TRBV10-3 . CAISLSGEGSTEAFF TGTGCCATCAGCCTGTCGGGGGAAGGATCCACTGAAGCTTTCTTT
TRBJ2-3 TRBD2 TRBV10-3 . CATTGAGSTDTQYF TGTGCCACCACAGGAGCGGGAAGCACAGATACGCAGTATTTT
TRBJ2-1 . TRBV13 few CASSLEGEESYNEQFF TGTGCCAGCAGCTTAGAAGGGGAGGAGTCCTACAATGAGCAGTTCTTC
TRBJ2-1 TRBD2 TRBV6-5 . CASSYGGTSGRNEQFF TGTGCCAGCAGTTACGGCGGGACTAGCGGGAGGAATGAGCAGTTCTTC
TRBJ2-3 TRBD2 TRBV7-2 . CASSQSRGVGDTQYF TGTGCCAGCAGCCAATCTCGGGGGGTTGGAGATACGCAGTATTTT
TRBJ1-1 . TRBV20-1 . CSARDMKGNTEAFF TGCAGTGCTAGAGATATGAAGGGGAACACTGAAGCTTTCTTT
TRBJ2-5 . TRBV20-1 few CSARGDTPVETQYF TGCAGTGCTAGAGGAGACACCCCGGTGGAGACCCAGTACTTC
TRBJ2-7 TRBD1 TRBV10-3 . CAISKSPGGFPYEQYF TGTGCCATCAGTAAGAGTCCAGGGGGCTTTCCCTACGAGCAGTACTTC
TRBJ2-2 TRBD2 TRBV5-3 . CARSLTLADGELFF TGTGCCAGAAGTCTGACACTAGCGGACGGGGAGCTGTTTTTT
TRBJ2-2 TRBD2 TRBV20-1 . CSARGGSDTGELFF TGCAGTGCTAGAGGCGGGAGCGACACCGGGGAGCTGTTTTTT
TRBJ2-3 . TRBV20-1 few CSARDTAGGTDTQYF TGCAGTGCTAGAGATACGGCGGGCGGGACAGATACGCAGTATTTT
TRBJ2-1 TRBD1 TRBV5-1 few CASSAPDRGLNDEQFF TGCGCCAGCAGCGCACCCGACAGGGGGCTTAACGATGAGCAGTTCTTC
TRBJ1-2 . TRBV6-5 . CASRRRQGTYGYTF TGTGCCAGCAGACGACGTCAGGGGACCTATGGCTACACCTTC
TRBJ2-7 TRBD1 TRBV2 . CASSDLRDSFTYEQYF TGTGCCAGCAGTGATCTCCGGGACAGTTTCACCTACGAGCAGTACTTC
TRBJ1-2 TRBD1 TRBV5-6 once CASSWTLGGTDLYGYTF TGTGCCAGCAGCTGGACCCTCGGGGGGACAGACCTCTATGGCTACACCTTC
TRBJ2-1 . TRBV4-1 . CASSQVGKNSYNEQFF TGCGCCAGCAGCCAAGTCGGGAAGAACTCCTACAATGAGCAGTTCTTC
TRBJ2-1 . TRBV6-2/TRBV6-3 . CASTSWTAEQFF TGTGCCAGCACCTCGTGGACAGCCGAGCAGTTCTTC
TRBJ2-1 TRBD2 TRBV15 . CATSDPSGGNNEQFF TGTGCCACCAGCGATCCTAGCGGGGGCAACAATGAGCAGTTCTTC
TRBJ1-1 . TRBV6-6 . CASSYPPTPSTEAFF TGTGCCAGCAGTTACCCCCCAACACCCTCCACTGAAGCTTTCTTT
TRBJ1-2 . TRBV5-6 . CASSSPRDTFYGYTF TGTGCCAGCAGCTCCCCTAGGGACACCTTCTATGGCTACACCTTC
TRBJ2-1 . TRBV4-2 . CASSQDIGGEQFF TGTGCCAGCAGCCAAGATATAGGGGGTGAGCAGTTCTTC
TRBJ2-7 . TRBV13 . CASSLVTRTTRYEQYF TGTGCCAGCAGCTTAGTGACCAGGACTACCCGCTACGAGCAGTACTTC
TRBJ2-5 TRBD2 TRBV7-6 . CASSLGAGTSGKETQYF TGTGCCAGCAGCTTAGGGGCCGGGACTAGCGGTAAAGAGACCCAGTACTTC
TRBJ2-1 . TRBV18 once CASSPPRGAAYNEQFF TGTGCCAGCTCACCACCTCGGGGGGCGGCCTACAATGAGCAGTTCTTC
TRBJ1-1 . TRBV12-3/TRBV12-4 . CASSSPGAPEAFF TGTGCCAGCAGTTCCCCGGGGGCCCCTGAAGCTTTCTTT
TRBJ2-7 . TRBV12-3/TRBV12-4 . CASSLGAGLYNEQYF TGTGCCAGCAGCCTAGGGGCGGGGTTGTACAATGAGCAGTACTTC
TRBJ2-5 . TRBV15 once CATSRASAVKETQYF TGTGCCACCAGCAGAGCTTCGGCAGTAAAGGAGACCCAGTACTTC
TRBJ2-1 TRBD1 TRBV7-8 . CASSSGTVVYNEQFF TGTGCCAGCAGCTCCGGGACAGTAGTATACAATGAGCAGTTCTTC
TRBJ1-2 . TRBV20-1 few CSARVGAQAGYTF TGCAGTGCTAGAGTCGGAGCTCAGGCAGGCTACACCTTC